One and the same sample provided the 20 T cell receptor beta chains below, sequenced in a study of beta chain features in type 1 diabetes. Reverse transcription of all isolated RNA meant that expressed TCRB transcripts were sequenced. Sequencing used immunoSEQ multiplex PCR; TCRdb keeps in-frame clones, though not all of them. Found here are about half a million clones, around 30% of them singletons; the top ten hold about 0.065%. Sequencing used naive CD4+ T cells from blood. The receptors derive from a man aged 18 to 30 in good health.

The chain uses TRBV7-8 and TRBJ2-7, with a weak D call TRBD2 (5 bases). Trimming shortened V by 5 bases and J by 3 bases, and 20 bases separated the two germline ends. The germline V gene has CDR1 SGHVS and CDR2 FQNEAQ. The CDR3 loop spans 16 amino acids. The CDR3 DNA reads TGTGCCAGCAGCCCGGACCCCTCGGGGTTTCTCTACGAGCAGTACTTC. This gives the protein CASSPDPSGFLYEQYF.

A word on this clone: Other nucleotide sequences from this sample produce the same CDR3. This sequence joins TRBV28 and TRBJ2-1; D ambiguous. Germline V lookup: CDR1 MDHEN, CDR2 SYDVKM. CDR3 length equals 12 residues. V lost 3 bases and J 1 base, leaving 1 base between the germline ends. This CDR3 is CASSLSYNEQFF. The CDR3, as DNA: TGTGCCAGCAGTTTGTCCTACAATGAGCAGTTCTTC. The full variable domain, in which reference TRBV28 and TRBJ2-1 provide the parts outside the CDR3, is DVKVTQSSRYLVKRTGEKVFLECVQDMDHENMFWYRQDPGLGLRLIYFSYDVKMKEKGDIPEGYSVSREKKERFSLILESASTNQTSMYLCASSLSYNEQFFGPGTRLTVL.

This sequence joins TRBV6-4 and TRBJ1-1, with TRBD1 identical over 7 bases. The germline CDR1 and CDR2 sequences are MRHNA and SNTAGT. J gave up 4 bases and V 6 bases, and 8 bases lay outside the gene matches. The CDR3 is 14 amino acids. CDR3 in DNA: TGTGCCAGCAGCCCATACAGGGGAAGCACTGAAGCTTTCTTT. Its translation: CASSPYRGSTEAFF.

This clone was recorded a few times. The V call is TRBV5-6, the J call TRBJ2-7; D is possibly TRBD2 (6 bases). This CDR3 has 15 amino acids. V was pared by 4 bases and J by 0 bases, with 14 bases between. The V gene's germline CDR1 is SGHDT and CDR2 YYEEEE. The chain's CDR3 is CASSLGTAFSYEQYF. The CDR3 DNA reads as TGTGCCAGCAGCCTCGGGACTGCTTTCTCCTACGAGCAGTACTTC. Full variable domain (rest looked up from reference TRBV5-6 and TRBJ2-7): DAGVTQSPTHLIKTRGQQVTLRCSPKSGHDTVSWYQQALGQGPQFIFQYYEEEERQRGNFPDRFSGHQFPNYSSELNVNALLLGDSALYLCASSLGTAFSYEQYFGPGTRLTVT.

There are a few counts of this clone. Other nucleotide sequences in the sample specify the same CDR3. The genes are TRBV9 and TRBJ2-1; 9 nucleotides match TRBD2. The CDR3 is made up of 15 amino acids. Looked up from germline, CDR1 is SGDLS and CDR2 is YYNGEE. Trimming at V came to 5 bases and at J to 2 bases, leaving 5 bases not matched to a gene. The CDR3, as DNA: TGTGCCAGCAGTGTCAGACTAGCGGCCTACAATGAGCAGTTCTTC. Amino acids: CASSVRLAAYNEQFF.

V is TRBV5-4 and J is TRBJ1-2; 7 nucleotides agree with TRBD1. The CDR3 is 14 residues long. V lost 6 bases to trimming and J lost 0 bases; unmatched junction nucleotides: 5. Germline CDR1 reads SGHNT; CDR2 reads YYREEE (reference sequence). The CDR3 is CASTYGQANYGYTF. The CDR3 nucleotides are TGTGCCAGCACCTATGGACAGGCTAACTATGGCTACACCTTC.

The V gene is TRBV4-3, the J gene TRBJ2-3, with D perhaps being TRBD1 or TRBD2 (5 bases each). The CDR3 consists of 13 residues. Trimming cost V 1 base and J 6 bases, with 8 bases left between them. The germline CDR1 and CDR2 sequences are LGHNA and YSLEER. In DNA, the CDR3 is TGCGCCAGCAGCCAAGCCGGGGCGGATACGCAGTATTTT. Amino acids: CASSQAGADTQYF.

A few counts support this clone. The gene calls are TRBV29-1 and TRBJ2-7; D is uncertain. The germline V gene has CDR1 SQVTM and CDR2 ANQGSEA. V lost 5 bases, J lost 6 bases, and 8 bases lay in between. The CDR3 contains 10 residues. The CDR3 sequence is CSVIVAEQYF. The CDR3 DNA follows: TGCAGCGTTATTGTCGCCGAGCAGTACTTC.

A few counts support this clone. The chain joins TRBV29-1 to TRBJ2-1, with 9 bases that match TRBD1. The V gene's germline CDR1 is SQVTM and CDR2 ANQGSEA. The CDR3 is 14 residues long. The trim removed 6 bases at V and 4 bases at J, leaving 7 bases unmatched. In nucleotides, the CDR3 is TGCAGCGTCCGCCGGGACAGGGAATACAATGAGCAGTTCTTC. Translation gives CSVRRDREYNEQFF.

This clone has more than one count but fewer than ten. This chain connects TRBV7-2 to TRBJ2-3; D ambiguous. V gave up 1 base and J gave up 4 bases, with 9 bases separating them. Germline CDR1 and CDR2: SGHTA and FQGNSA. This CDR3 spans 14 amino acids. CDR3: CASSLVRASDTQYF. CDR3 bases: TGTGCCAGCAGCTTAGTCCGGGCCTCAGATACGCAGTATTTT.

Only a few counts were recorded for this clone. The chain links TRBV29-1 to TRBJ2-5; TRBD1 aligns across 8 bases. V was clipped by 5 bases and J by 4 bases; unmatched bases: 12. Germline V gives CDR1 SQVTM, CDR2 ANQGSEA. The CDR3 is 15 amino acids. The CDR3 is CSVQPTGARPETQYF. CDR3 DNA sequence: TGCAGCGTTCAGCCGACAGGGGCGCGCCCAGAGACCCAGTACTTC. The whole variable domain, filled in from reference TRBV29-1 and TRBJ2-5, reads SAVISQKPSRDICQRGTSLTIQCQVDSQVTMMFWYRQQPGQSLTLIATANQGSEATYESGFVIDKFPISRPNLTFSTLTVSNMSPEDSSIYLCSVQPTGARPETQYFGPGTRLLVL.

The V gene is TRBV29-1, the J gene TRBJ1-2, with D unclear. Germline assignment: CDR1 SQVTM and CDR2 ANQGSEA. CDR3 length: 13 residues. Between the trimmed V and J ends, which lost 0 bases and 0 bases, there was a span of 5 bases. This CDR3 is CSVEEQANYGYTF. The CDR3 region has the DNA TGCAGCGTTGAAGAGCAGGCTAACTATGGCTACACCTTC.

The table lists this clone with a few counts. This chain joins TRBV30 and TRBJ2-3; 8 bases align to TRBD2. Per germline, CDR1 GTSNPN and CDR2 SVGIG (reference sequence). V dropped 0 bases and J dropped 2; count of bases not matched to a gene: 7. This CDR3 spans 16 amino acids. The CDR3 bases are TGTGCCTGGAGTGTATTACTAGCGGAAATCACAGATACGCAGTATTTT. As protein: CAWSVLLAEITDTQYF.

This clone was seen only once. The chain links TRBV28 to TRBJ2-3; either TRBD1 or TRBD2 may supply D (5 bases each). Germline CDR1 MDHEN, CDR2 SYDVKM. This CDR3 spans 17 amino acids. The ends were cut back, 5 bases at V and 0 bases at J, with 18 bases in the middle. CDR3 DNA sequence: TGTGCCAGCAGTCTCCCCCCTACCGGGACCAGCACAGATACGCAGTATTTT. Translated, it gives CASSLPPTGTSTDTQYF.

This clone has just one count. CDR3 in amino acids: CASSQDGYNEQFF. CDR3 bases: TGCGCCAGCAGCCAAGATGGGTACAATGAGCAGTTCTTC. This sequence joins TRBV4-1 and TRBJ2-1; D unresolved. The CDR3 sequence is 13 residues long. Trimming cost V 0 bases and J 4 bases, with 4 bases left between them. Germline assignment: CDR1 MGHRA and CDR2 YSYEKL.

This chain links TRBV5-6 with TRBJ2-7, with D perhaps TRBD2 (6 bases). Germline CDR1 is SGHDT and CDR2 is YYEEEE. The CDR3 is made up of 14 amino acids. V dropped 2 bases and J dropped 2 bases, with 11 bases sitting between them. The CDR3 reads CASSFGGGTYEQYF. The DNA of the CDR3 is TGTGCCAGCAGCTTCGGAGGCGGGACCTACGAGCAGTACTTC.

This clone was counted only a few times. The rearrangement joins TRBV5-1 to TRBJ2-7; 10 nucleotides match TRBD1. The CDR3 runs 13 residues. Losses at the gene ends were 4 bases for V and 7 bases for J; bases not matched to a gene: 5. CDR1 SGHRS and CDR2 YFSETQ come from the germline V gene. CDR3 sequence: CASSPGQGGEQYF. CDR3 nucleotides: TGCGCCAGCAGCCCTGGACAGGGGGGAGAGCAGTACTTC. The full variable domain, in which reference TRBV5-1 and TRBJ2-7 provide the parts outside the CDR3, is KAGVTQTPRYLIKTRGQQVTLSCSPISGHRSVSWYQQTPGQGLQFLFEYFSETQRNKGNFPGRFSGRQFSNSRSEMNVSTLELGDSALYLCASSPGQGGEQYFGPGTRLTVT.

This clone was seen a few times. The chain couples TRBV29-1 to TRBJ2-5; no firm D call. The CDR3 covers 12 residues. CDR1 is SQVTM and CDR2 is ANQGSEA in the germline V gene. Trimming removed 5 bases from V and 1 base from J, with 8 bases in between. Here the CDR3 DNA reads TGCAGCGTTCGGTACAGCCAAGAGACCCAGTACTTC. This translates into CSVRYSQETQYF. Full variable domain (remainder filled in from reference TRBV29-1 and TRBJ2-5): SAVISQKPSRDICQRGTSLTIQCQVDSQVTMMFWYRQQPGQSLTLIATANQGSEATYESGFVIDKFPISRPNLTFSTLTVSNMSPEDSSIYLCSVRYSQETQYFGPGTRLLVL.

This clone appeared a few times. V usage is TRBV30 and J usage is TRBJ2-1, with D maybe TRBD2 (5 bases). The CDR3 has 15 amino acids. Deletions cut 1 base from V and 4 bases from J, with 14 bases between. The germline V gene encodes CDR1 GTSNPN and CDR2 SVGIG (reference sequence). CDR3: CAWSARVTGYNEQFF. CDR3 coding DNA: TGTGCCTGGAGTGCGCGGGTGACGGGATACAATGAGCAGTTCTTC. The full variable domain, with the rest looked up from reference TRBV30 and TRBJ2-1, is SQTIHQWPATLVQPVGSPLSLECTVEGTSNPNLYWYRQAAGRGLQLLFYSVGIGQISSEVPQNLSASRPQDRQFILSSKKLLLSDSGFYLCAWSARVTGYNEQFFGPGTRLTVL.

The chain combines TRBV9 with TRBJ2-5, with D tentatively TRBD2 (5 bases). The V and J ends lost 3 bases and 2 bases respectively, with 14 bases between them. Germline V lookup: CDR1 SGDLS, CDR2 YYNGEE. The CDR3 covers 15 residues. The CDR3 region is CASSAAGTPQETQYF. CDR3 DNA sequence: TGTGCCAGCAGCGCCGCGGGTACCCCACAAGAGACCCAGTACTTC.